What follows are 21 T cell receptor beta chains derived from one specimen sequenced in a study of T cells in tumors after PD-1 blockade. Time point specified: second of two post-therapy site-matched biopsies approximately 2 months apart. Generated by immunoSEQ multiplex PCR, the TCRdb table keeps only in-frame clones and is missing some. The table includes 8,200 or so clones, roughly 62% detected once. Source: tumor tissue, taken after anti-PD-1 treatment. These receptors came from a human donor with basal cell carcinoma.

The J gene is TRBJ1-6, the V gene TRBV24-1; 10 bases line up with TRBD1. V gave up 4 bases and J gave up 7 bases; unmatched junction bases: 9. Germline values: CDR1 KGHDR, CDR2 SFDVKD. The CDR3 spans 17 residues. The CDR3 nucleotides are TGTGCCACCAGTGACAGAATAGGGGACAGGGGAAATTCACCCCTCCACTTT. It yields the protein CATSDRIGDRGNSPLHF.

The rearrangement links TRBV20-1 to TRBJ1-1; no reliable D call. Germline CDR1 and CDR2: DFQATT and SNEGSKA (reference sequence). CDR3 size: 11 residues. Trimming shortened V by 3 bases and J by 8 bases, and 10 bases separated the two germline ends. The CDR3 DNA is TGCAGTGCTAGTTTTGGGAAGGAAGCTTTCTTT. Its translation: CSASFGKEAFF.

This chain uses TRBV4-1 with TRBJ1-5, with 8 bases aligning to TRBD1. J was trimmed by 1 base and V by 1 base; bases with no gene match: 6. This CDR3 contains 17 residues. The germline V gene encodes CDR1 MGHRA and CDR2 YSYEKL. The CDR3 region is CASSQGWRQGSNQPQHF. CDR3 DNA sequence: TGCGCCAGCAGCCAAGGGTGGCGACAGGGGAGCAATCAGCCCCAGCATTTT.

The gene calls are TRBV5-1 and TRBJ2-3; possibly TRBD2 for D (6 bases). Between the trimmed V and J ends, which lost 2 bases and 3 bases, there was a span of 10 bases. In germline, CDR1 is SGHRS, CDR2 YFSETQ. This CDR3 is built from 14 residues. CDR3 sequence (DNA): TGCGCCAGCAGCTTTGGGACTCGGACAGATACGCAGTATTTT. Translated, it gives CASSFGTRTDTQYF.

The genes are TRBV30 and TRBJ1-2, with D possibly matching TRBD1 (5 bases). V was pared by 2 bases and J by 2 bases, with 18 bases between. Germline V lookup: CDR1 GTSNPN, CDR2 SVGIG (reference sequence). This CDR3 has 16 residues. The CDR3 DNA reads as TGTGCCTGGAGTAAATCCCCCGCGGGACGGAACTATGGCTACACCTTC. Translating it yields CAWSKSPAGRNYGYTF.

The chain joins TRBV3-1 (or the pseudogene TRBV3-2) to TRBJ2-5, with no clear D. Per germline, CDR1 LGHDT and CDR2 YNNKEL (reference sequence). The CDR3 is 14 amino acids. The V and J ends lost 0 bases and 6 bases respectively, with 11 bases between them. The CDR3 sequence: CASSQDQSAKTQYF. CDR3 sequence (DNA): TGTGCCAGCAGCCAAGATCAGAGCGCGAAGACCCAGTACTTC.

V gene TRBV5-1 combines with J gene TRBJ2-2; unclear D gene. The CDR3 spans 16 residues. Looked up from germline, CDR1 is SGHRS and CDR2 is YFSETQ. V was clipped by 0 bases and J by 2 bases, with 11 bases between them. DNA of the CDR3: TGCGCCAGCAGCTTGGTGGCAGGATCTAACACCGGGGAGCTGTTTTTT. Encoded protein: CASSLVAGSNTGELFF. Full variable domain (missing parts from reference TRBV5-1 and TRBJ2-2): KAGVTQTPRYLIKTRGQQVTLSCSPISGHRSVSWYQQTPGQGLQFLFEYFSETQRNKGNFPGRFSGRQFSNSRSEMNVSTLELGDSALYLCASSLVAGSNTGELFFGEGSRLTVL.

The chain links TRBV28 to TRBJ1-2; TRBD1 aligns across 9 bases. Germline V gives CDR1 MDHEN, CDR2 SYDVKM. This CDR3 is 13 amino acids long. V lost 6 bases, J lost 8 bases, and 7 bases stayed unmatched. CDR3 loop: CASRLQGAEGYTF. The CDR3, as DNA: TGTGCCAGCAGACTACAGGGGGCGGAAGGCTACACCTTC.

This chain links TRBV30 with TRBJ2-7; D is unresolved. Germline lookup yields CDR1 GTSNPN and CDR2 SVGIG (reference sequence). CDR3 length equals 11 residues. V lost 2 bases to trimming and J lost 5 bases, with 7 bases between them. The CDR3, as DNA: TGTGCCTGGAGTAGCTGGGACGAGCAGTACTTC. Translating it yields CAWSSWDEQYF.

In this sample, this clone turned up once. The V gene is TRBV27, the J gene TRBJ2-1; TRBD2 matches at 7 bases. This CDR3 is 18 amino acids long. Germline values: CDR1 MNHEY, CDR2 SMNVEV (reference sequence). The junction had 13 bases not matched to a gene; V was cut back by 2 bases and J by 3 bases. The CDR3 loop is CASSLPPRRSGDYNEQFF. DNA of the CDR3: TGTGCCAGCAGTTTACCACCCCGGAGAAGCGGGGACTACAATGAGCAGTTCTTC.

The V gene is TRBV6-1, the J gene TRBJ1-5; D gene uncertain. The ends were cut back, 3 bases at V and 2 bases at J, with 2 bases in the middle. CDR1 MNHNS and CDR2 SASEGT come from the germline V gene. The CDR3 is 12 amino acids. The CDR3 DNA follows: TGTGCCAGCAGTGATGGCAATCAGCCCCAGCATTTT. Its protein product is CASSDGNQPQHF.

This clone turned up a few times. This chain links TRBV6-5 with TRBJ2-7, with TRBD2 identical over 8 bases. The V gene's germline CDR1 is MNHEY and CDR2 SVGAGI. J lost 4 bases, V lost 5 bases, and 7 bases had no gene match. This CDR3 has 14 amino acids. This chain's CDR3 is CASSPAGVGYEQYF. CDR3 nucleotides: TGTGCCAGCAGTCCAGCGGGGGTAGGGTACGAGCAGTACTTC.

The chain is built from TRBV12-3 or TRBV12-4 and TRBJ1-4; D is uncertain. Trimming shortened V by 3 bases and J by 7 bases, and 3 bases separated the two germline ends. CDR3 length equals 11 residues. The CDR3 DNA reads as TGTGCCAGCAGTTTGTCTGAAAAACTGTTTTTT. Its translation: CASSLSEKLFF.

This chain uses TRBV28 with TRBJ2-7; D unresolved. Germline-derived CDR1 and CDR2 are MDHEN and SYDVKM. The length of the CDR3 is 10 residues. The ends were cut back, 10 bases at V and 3 bases at J, with 7 bases in the middle. The DNA of the CDR3 is TGTGCCACCGGTGACTACGAGCAGTACTTC. Its translation: CATGDYEQYF.

The chain has TRBV5-1 and TRBJ2-7; 8 bases match TRBD2. The CDR3 is 14 amino acids. Germline CDR1 reads SGHRS; CDR2 reads YFSETQ. Losses at the gene ends were 2 bases for V and 7 bases for J; bases not matched to a gene: 8. Here the CDR3 DNA reads TGCGCCAGCAGCTTAGCGGGGGCACCTGGGGAGCAGTACTTC. This gives the protein CASSLAGAPGEQYF.

The chain uses TRBV7-9 and TRBJ1-2, with a weak D call TRBD1 (6 bases). The germline V gene has CDR1 SEHNR and CDR2 FQNEAQ (reference sequence). This CDR3 comprises 12 residues. Trimming left V 3 bases short and J 4 bases short, with 6 bases between. The CDR3 DNA sequence: TGTGCCAGCAGCTTGGGGGCCTATGGCTACACCTTC. It encodes CASSLGAYGYTF.

This clone was observed a few times. The chain joins TRBV28 to TRBJ2-7, with D possibly matching TRBD2 (6 bases). Per germline, CDR1 MDHEN and CDR2 SYDVKM. The CDR3 sequence is 12 residues long. The ends were cut back, 8 bases at V and 6 bases at J, with 14 bases in the middle. The CDR3 is CASARRVSEQYF. As DNA, the CDR3 is TGTGCCAGCGCTCGGAGGGTATCCGAGCAGTACTTC. The full variable domain, with the rest looked up from reference TRBV28 and TRBJ2-7, is DVKVTQSSRYLVKRTGEKVFLECVQDMDHENMFWYRQDPGLGLRLIYFSYDVKMKEKGDIPEGYSVSREKKERFSLILESASTNQTSMYLCASARRVSEQYFGPGTRLTVT.

The J gene is TRBJ2-4, the V gene TRBV5-4; 7 nucleotides align to TRBD1. The CDR3 spans 16 residues. V trimming: 3 bases; J trimming: 4 bases; junction bases outside the gene matches: 10. CDR1 and CDR2 from the germline V gene are SGHNT and YYREEE (reference sequence). As DNA, the CDR3 is TGTGCCAGCAGCTCTCAGGGGGTACTTCCAAAAAACATTCAGTACTTC. Protein sequence: CASSSQGVLPKNIQYF.

J is TRBJ2-2 and V is TRBV2; 7 bases fit TRBD1. CDR3 length: 16 residues. With V trimmed by 8 bases and J by 1 base, 10 bases remained unmatched. CDR1 SNHLY and CDR2 FYNNEI come from the germline V gene. CDR3 coding DNA: TGTGCCAGCCCTCGCCGACAGGGTGGGAACACCGGGGAGCTGTTTTTT. It codes for CASPRRQGGNTGELFF.

The chain has TRBV6-4 and TRBJ2-7; D may be TRBD1 (6 bases). Germline V lookup: CDR1 MRHNA, CDR2 SNTAGT. The CDR3 loop spans 14 amino acids. The V end was cut by 7 bases, the J end by 0 bases, with 13 bases between. CDR3 in DNA: TGTGCCAGCACCGAGCCAGGGGACTCCTACGAGCAGTACTTC. Protein sequence: CASTEPGDSYEQYF.

The CDR3 region has the DNA TGTGCCTGGAACGTCAAGATGAACACTGAAGCTTTCTTT. Its protein product is CAWNVKMNTEAFF. This chain links TRBV30 with TRBJ1-1; D ambiguous. Trimming took off 4 bases at V and 0 bases at J, with 9 bases between the two ends. Germline V lookup: CDR1 GTSNPN, CDR2 SVGIG (reference sequence). The CDR3 extends over 13 amino acids.